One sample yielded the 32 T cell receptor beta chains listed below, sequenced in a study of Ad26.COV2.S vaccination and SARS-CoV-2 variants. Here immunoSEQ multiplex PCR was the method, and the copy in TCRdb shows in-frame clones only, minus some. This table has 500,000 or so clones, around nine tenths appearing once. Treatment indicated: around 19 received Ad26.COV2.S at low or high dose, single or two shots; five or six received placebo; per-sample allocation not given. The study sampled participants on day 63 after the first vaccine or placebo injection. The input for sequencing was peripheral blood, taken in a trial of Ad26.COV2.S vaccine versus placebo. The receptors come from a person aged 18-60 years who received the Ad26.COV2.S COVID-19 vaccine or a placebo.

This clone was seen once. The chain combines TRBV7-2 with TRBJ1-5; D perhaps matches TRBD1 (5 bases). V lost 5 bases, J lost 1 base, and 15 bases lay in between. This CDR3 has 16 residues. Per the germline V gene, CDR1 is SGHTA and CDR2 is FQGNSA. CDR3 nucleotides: TGTGCCAGCAGCCCCCTCGGGGGATTGAGCAATCAGCCCCAGCATTTT. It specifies CASSPLGGLSNQPQHF.

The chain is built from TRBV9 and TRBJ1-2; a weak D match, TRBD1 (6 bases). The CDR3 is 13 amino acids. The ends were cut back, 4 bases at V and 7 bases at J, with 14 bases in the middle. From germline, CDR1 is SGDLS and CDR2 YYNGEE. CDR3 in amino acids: CASSRQTGFGYTF. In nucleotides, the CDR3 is TGTGCCAGCAGCAGACAAACAGGGTTTGGCTACACCTTC.

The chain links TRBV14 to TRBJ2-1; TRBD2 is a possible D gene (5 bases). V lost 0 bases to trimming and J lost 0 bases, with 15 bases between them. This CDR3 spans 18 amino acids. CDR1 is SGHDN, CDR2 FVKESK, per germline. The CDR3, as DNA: TGTGCCAGCAGCCAAGATCGGGGTAGCATGGACTCCTACAATGAGCAGTTCTTC. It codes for CASSQDRGSMDSYNEQFF.

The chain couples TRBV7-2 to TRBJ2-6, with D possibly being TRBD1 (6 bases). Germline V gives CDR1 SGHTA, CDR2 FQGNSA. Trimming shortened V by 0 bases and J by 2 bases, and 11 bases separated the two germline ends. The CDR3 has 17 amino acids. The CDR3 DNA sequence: TGTGCCAGCAGCTTAGCGATAGGGGGAGCTGGGGCCAACGTCCTGACTTTC. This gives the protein CASSLAIGGAGANVLTF.

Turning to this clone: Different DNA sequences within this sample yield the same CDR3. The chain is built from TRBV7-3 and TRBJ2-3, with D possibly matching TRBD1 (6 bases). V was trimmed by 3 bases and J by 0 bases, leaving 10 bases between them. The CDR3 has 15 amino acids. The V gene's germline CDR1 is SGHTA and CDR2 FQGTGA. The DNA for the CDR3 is TGTGCCAGCAGCTTGGGGGCGCCAAGCACAGATACGCAGTATTTT. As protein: CASSLGAPSTDTQYF.

CDR3 loop: CASVGVNYGYTF. Here the CDR3 DNA reads TGTGCCAGCGTCGGAGTAAACTATGGCTACACCTTC. The chain combines TRBV28 with TRBJ1-2; no reliable D call. The CDR3 is 12 residues long. V lost 8 bases and J lost 2, with 9 bases in between. Germline-derived CDR1 and CDR2 are MDHEN and SYDVKM.

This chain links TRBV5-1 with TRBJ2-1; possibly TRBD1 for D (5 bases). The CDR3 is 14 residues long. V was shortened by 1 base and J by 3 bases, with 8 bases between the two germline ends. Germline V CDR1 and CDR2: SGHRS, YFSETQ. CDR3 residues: CASSLWTNYNEQFF. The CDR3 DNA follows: TGCGCCAGCAGCTTGTGGACAAACTACAATGAGCAGTTCTTC. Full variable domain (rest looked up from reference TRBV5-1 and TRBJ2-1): KAGVTQTPRYLIKTRGQQVTLSCSPISGHRSVSWYQQTPGQGLQFLFEYFSETQRNKGNFPGRFSGRQFSNSRSEMNVSTLELGDSALYLCASSLWTNYNEQFFGPGTRLTVL.

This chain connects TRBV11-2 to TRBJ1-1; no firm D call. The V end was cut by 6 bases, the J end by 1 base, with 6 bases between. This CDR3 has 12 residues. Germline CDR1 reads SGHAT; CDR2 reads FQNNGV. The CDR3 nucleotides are TGTGCCAGCAGGTGGGGGAACACTGAAGCTTTCTTT. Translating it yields CASRWGNTEAFF.

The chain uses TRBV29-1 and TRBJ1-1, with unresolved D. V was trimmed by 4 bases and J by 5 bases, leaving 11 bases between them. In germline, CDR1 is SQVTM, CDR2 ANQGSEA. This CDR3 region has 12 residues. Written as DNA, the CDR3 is TGCAGCGTTGTCCGGGTTGAAACTGAAGCTTTCTTT. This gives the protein CSVVRVETEAFF.

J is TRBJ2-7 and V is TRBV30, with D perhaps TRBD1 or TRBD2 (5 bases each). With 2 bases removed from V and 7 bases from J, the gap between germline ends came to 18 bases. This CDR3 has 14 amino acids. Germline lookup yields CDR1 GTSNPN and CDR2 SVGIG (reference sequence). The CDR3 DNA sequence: TGTGCCTGGAGTCACGGGGCCCCCGTGGAAGAGCAGTACTTC. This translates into CAWSHGAPVEEQYF. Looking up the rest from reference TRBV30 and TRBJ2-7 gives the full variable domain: SQTIHQWPATLVQPVGSPLSLECTVEGTSNPNLYWYRQAAGRGLQLLFYSVGIGQISSEVPQNLSASRPQDRQFILSSKKLLLSDSGFYLCAWSHGAPVEEQYFGPGTRLTVT.

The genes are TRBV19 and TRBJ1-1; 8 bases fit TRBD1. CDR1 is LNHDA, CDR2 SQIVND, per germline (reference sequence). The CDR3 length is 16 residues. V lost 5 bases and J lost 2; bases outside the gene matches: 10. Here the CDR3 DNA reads TGTGCCAGTAGTGATACCGGGACAGGAATAAACACTGAAGCTTTCTTT. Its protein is CASSDTGTGINTEAFF.

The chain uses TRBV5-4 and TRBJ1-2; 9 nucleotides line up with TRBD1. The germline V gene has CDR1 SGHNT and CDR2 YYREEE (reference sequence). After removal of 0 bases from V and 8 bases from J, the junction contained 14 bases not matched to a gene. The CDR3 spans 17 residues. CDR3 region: CASSLDPAGTGTGGYTF. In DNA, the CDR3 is TGTGCCAGCAGCTTGGACCCAGCTGGGACAGGGACGGGGGGCTACACCTTC. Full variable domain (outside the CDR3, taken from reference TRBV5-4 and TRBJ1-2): ETGVTQSPTHLIKTRGQQVTLRCSSQSGHNTVSWYQQALGQGPQFIFQYYREEENGRGNFPPRFSGLQFPNYSSELNVNALELDDSALYLCASSLDPAGTGTGGYTFGSGTRLTVV.

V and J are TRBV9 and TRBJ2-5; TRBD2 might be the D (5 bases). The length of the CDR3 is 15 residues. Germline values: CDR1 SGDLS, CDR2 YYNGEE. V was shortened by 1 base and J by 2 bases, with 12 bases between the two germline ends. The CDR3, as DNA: TGTGCCAGCAGCGTATCTACTAGTTTTCAAGAGACCCAGTACTTC. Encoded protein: CASSVSTSFQETQYF.

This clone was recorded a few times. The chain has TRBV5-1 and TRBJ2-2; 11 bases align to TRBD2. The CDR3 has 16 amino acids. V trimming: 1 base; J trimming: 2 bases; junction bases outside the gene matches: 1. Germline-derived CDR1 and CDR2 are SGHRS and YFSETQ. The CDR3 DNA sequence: TGCGCCAGCAGCTTGCGACTAGCGGGAAACACCGGGGAGCTGTTTTTT. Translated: CASSLRLAGNTGELFF.

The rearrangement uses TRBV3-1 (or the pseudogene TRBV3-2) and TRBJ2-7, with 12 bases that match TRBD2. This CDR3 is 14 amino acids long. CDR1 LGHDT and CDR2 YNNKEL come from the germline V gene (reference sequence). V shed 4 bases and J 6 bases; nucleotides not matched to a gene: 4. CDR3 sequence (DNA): TGTGCCAGCAGCCCGACTAGCGGGAGTCCCGAGCAGTACTTC. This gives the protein CASSPTSGSPEQYF.

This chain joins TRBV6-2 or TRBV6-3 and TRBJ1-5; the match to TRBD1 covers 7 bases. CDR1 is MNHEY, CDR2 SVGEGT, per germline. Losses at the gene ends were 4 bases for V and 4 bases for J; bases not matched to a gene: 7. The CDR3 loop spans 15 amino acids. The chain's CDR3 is CASSSGTASNQPQHF. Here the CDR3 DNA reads TGTGCCAGCAGTTCCGGGACAGCATCAAATCAGCCCCAGCATTTT.

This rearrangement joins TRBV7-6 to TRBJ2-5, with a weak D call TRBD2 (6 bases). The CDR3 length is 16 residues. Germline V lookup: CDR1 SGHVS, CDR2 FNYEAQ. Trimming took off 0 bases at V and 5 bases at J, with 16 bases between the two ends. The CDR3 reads CASSLALRERRETQYF. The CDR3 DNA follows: TGTGCCAGCAGCTTAGCTTTACGGGAGAGGCGGGAGACCCAGTACTTC.

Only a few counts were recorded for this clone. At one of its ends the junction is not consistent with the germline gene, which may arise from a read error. CDR3 protein: CAWVTATGAIF. Here the CDR3 DNA reads TGTGCCTGGGTGACTGCGACAGGTGCAATCTTC. This rearrangement joins TRBV30 to TRBJ2-1, with D possibly TRBD1 on 6 matching bases. The CDR3 is made up of 11 amino acids. Germline V CDR1 and CDR2: GTSNPN, SVGIG (reference sequence).

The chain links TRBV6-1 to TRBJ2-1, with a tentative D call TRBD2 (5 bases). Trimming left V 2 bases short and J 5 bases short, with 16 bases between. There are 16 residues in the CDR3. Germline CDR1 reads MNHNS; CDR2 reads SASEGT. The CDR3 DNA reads TGTGCCAGCAGTGAACTCCGGGTGCGGGTAAACAATGAGCAGTTCTTC. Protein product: CASSELRVRVNNEQFF.

CDR3 region: CASSQDAAQKAQYF. The CDR3 DNA is TGTGCCAGCAGCCAAGATGCGGCCCAGAAGGCCCAGTACTTC. The V and J genes are TRBV4-2 and TRBJ2-5; D remains ambiguous. This CDR3 is 14 amino acids long. Per germline, CDR1 LGHNA and CDR2 YNFKEQ. Trimming removed 0 bases from V and 9 bases from J, with 14 bases in between.

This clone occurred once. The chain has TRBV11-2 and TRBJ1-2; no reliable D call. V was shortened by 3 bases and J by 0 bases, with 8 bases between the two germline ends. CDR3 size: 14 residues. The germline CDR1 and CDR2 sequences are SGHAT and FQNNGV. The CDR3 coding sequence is TGTGCCAGCAGCTTGGGTCGCGCTAACTATGGCTACACCTTC. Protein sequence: CASSLGRANYGYTF.

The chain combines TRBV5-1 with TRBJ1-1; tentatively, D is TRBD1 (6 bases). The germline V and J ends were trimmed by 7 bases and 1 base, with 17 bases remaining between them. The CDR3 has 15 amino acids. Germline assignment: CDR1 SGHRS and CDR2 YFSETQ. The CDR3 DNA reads TGCGCCAGCCGACCTGCGGAGACAGGGAACACTGAAGCTTTCTTT. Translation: CASRPAETGNTEAFF.

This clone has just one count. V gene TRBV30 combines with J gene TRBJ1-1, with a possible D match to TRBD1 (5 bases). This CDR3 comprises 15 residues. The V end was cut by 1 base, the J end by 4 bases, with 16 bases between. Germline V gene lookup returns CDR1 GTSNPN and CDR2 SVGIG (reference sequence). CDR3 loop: CAWSEIGAPGTEAFF. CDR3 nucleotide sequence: TGTGCCTGGAGTGAAATTGGGGCCCCGGGCACTGAAGCTTTCTTT.

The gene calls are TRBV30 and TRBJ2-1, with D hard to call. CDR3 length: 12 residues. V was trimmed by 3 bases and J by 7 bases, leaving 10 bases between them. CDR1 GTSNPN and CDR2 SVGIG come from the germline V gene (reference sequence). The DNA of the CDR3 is TGTGCCTGGAGGCCCCCAGTAAATGAGCAGTTCTTC. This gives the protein CAWRPPVNEQFF.

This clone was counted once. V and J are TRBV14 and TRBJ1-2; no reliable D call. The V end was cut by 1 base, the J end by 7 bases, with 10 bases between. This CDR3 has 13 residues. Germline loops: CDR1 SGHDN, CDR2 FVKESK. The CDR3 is CASSQVEGFGYTF. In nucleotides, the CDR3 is TGTGCCAGCAGCCAAGTTGAGGGTTTTGGCTACACCTTC. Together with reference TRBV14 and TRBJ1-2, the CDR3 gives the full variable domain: EAGVTQFPSHSVIEKGQTVTLRCDPISGHDNLYWYRRVMGKEIKFLLHFVKESKQDESGMPNNRFLAERTGGTYSTLKVQPAELEDSGVYFCASSQVEGFGYTFGSGTRLTVV.

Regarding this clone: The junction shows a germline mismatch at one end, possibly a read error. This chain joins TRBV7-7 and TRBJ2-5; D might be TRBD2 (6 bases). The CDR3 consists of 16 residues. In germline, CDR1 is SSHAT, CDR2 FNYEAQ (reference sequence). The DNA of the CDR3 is TGTGCTAGCAGCTTATTGGCGGGACTGTTACAAGAGACCCAGTACTTC. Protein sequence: CASSLLAGLLQETQYF.

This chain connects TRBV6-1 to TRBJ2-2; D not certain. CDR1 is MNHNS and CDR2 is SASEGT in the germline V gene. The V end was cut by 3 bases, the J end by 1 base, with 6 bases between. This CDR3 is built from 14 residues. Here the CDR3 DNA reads TGTGCCAGCAGTGACAGACAGAACACCGGGGAGCTGTTTTTT. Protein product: CASSDRQNTGELFF.

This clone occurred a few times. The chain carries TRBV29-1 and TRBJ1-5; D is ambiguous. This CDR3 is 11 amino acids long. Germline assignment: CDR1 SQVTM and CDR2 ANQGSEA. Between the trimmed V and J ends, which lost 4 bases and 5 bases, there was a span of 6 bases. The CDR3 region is CSVGWDQPQHF. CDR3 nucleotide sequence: TGCAGCGTTGGCTGGGATCAGCCCCAGCATTTT.

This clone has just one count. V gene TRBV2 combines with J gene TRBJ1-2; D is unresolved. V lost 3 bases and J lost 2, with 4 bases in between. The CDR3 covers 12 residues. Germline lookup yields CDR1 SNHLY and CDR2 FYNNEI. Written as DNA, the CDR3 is TGTGCCAGCAGTGAGCTGAACTATGGCTACACCTTC. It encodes CASSELNYGYTF.

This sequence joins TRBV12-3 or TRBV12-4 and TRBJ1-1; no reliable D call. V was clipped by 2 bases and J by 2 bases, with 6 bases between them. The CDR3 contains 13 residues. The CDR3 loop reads CASSLTANTEAFF. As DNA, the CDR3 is TGTGCCAGCAGTTTAACAGCAAACACTGAAGCTTTCTTT.

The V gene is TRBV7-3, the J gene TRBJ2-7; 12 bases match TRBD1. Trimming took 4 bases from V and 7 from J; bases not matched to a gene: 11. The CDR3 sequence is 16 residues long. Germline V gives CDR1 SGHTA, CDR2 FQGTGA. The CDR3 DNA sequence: TGTGCCAGCAGCTCCCCACCGGGACAGGGGGCGCGAGAGCAGTACTTC. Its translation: CASSSPPGQGAREQYF. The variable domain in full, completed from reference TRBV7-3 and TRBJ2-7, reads GAGVSQTPSNKVTEKGKYVELRCDPISGHTALYWYRQSLGQGPEFLIYFQGTGAADDSGLPNDRFFAVRPEGSVSTLKIQRTERGDSAVYLCASSSPPGQGAREQYFGPGTRLTVT.

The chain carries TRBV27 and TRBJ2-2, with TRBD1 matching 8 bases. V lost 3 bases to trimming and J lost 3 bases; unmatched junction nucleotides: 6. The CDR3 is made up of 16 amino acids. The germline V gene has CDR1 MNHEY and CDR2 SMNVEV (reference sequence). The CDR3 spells CASSFKAGGDTGELFF. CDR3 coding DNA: TGTGCCAGCAGTTTTAAGGCAGGGGGCGACACCGGGGAGCTGTTTTTT.